This T cell receptor (beta chain) appears in the sequencing data of a study of spatial heterogeneity in lung cancer. Relative to its sample, this clonotype is medium-sized. TCRdb re-analysed the 5' RACE reads in MiXCR, keeping a single row per CDR3 protein. The sample comprises 1,500 to 2,000 distinct CDR3 sequences, approximately 12% of which are singletons, and around 13% rests with the top ten. Trimming stripped 5 bases from V and 4 bases from J, with 11 bases between. The CDR3 has 13 residues. From germline, CDR1 is MDHEN and CDR2 SYDVKM. Stated time point: sample taken at primary tumor resection.

The specimen was normal lung tissue next to the tumor, collected at surgery. The chain employs TRBV28 and TRBJ2-5, with D unresolved. The sequence derives from a female donor with early-stage non-small cell lung cancer. The CDR3 nucleotides read TGTGCCAGCAGTCTGCCCGCCTTAGAGACCCAGTACTTC. Amino acid sequence: CASSLPALETQYF.